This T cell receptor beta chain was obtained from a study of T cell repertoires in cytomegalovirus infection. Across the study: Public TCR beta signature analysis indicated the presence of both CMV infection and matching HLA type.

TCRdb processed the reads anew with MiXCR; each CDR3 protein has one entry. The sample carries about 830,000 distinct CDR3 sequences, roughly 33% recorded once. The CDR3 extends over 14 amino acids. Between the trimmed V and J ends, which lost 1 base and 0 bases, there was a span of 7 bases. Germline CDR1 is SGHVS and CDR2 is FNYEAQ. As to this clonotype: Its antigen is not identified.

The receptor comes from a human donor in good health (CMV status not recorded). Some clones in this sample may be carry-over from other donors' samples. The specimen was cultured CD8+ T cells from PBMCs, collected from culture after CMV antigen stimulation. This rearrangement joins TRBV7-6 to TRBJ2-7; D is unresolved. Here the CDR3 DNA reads TGTGCCAGCAGCTTAGAACCCAACTCCTACGAGCAGTACGTC. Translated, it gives CASSLEPNSYEQYV.